This T cell receptor (beta chain) was recorded in a study of cytomegalovirus exposure and HLA in healthy donors. In the PCR, 60 Vbeta and 13 Jbeta primers were used. This table comes from immunoSEQ multiplex PCR, and its TCRdb copy is limited to in-frame clones, with some not included. The table includes about 190,000 clones, almost 80% detected once. General observations from the study: The study designated 150 to 200 TCR beta chains cytomegalovirus-associated.

For this clone: Its antigen is not known.

From germline, CDR1 is SGHTA and CDR2 FQGTGA. The CDR3 totals 18 residues. The J segment lost 9 bases and the V segment lost 5 bases, leaving 16 bases of the junction unmatched. This receptor was identified in a woman younger than 35 in good health and CMV-seronegative. The sequencing input was PBMCs. The V and J genes are TRBV7-3 and TRBJ2-1; 13 positions match TRBD2. The CDR3 region has the DNA TGTGCCAGCAGCCTAAACCCGACTAGCGGGGGGAGGTGGGGTGAGCAGTTCTTC. This gives the protein CASSLNPTSGGRWGEQFF. Using reference TRBV7-3 and TRBJ2-1 for the parts outside the CDR3, the full variable domain is GAGVSQTPSNKVTEKGKYVELRCDPISGHTALYWYRQSLGQGPEFLIYFQGTGAADDSGLPNDRFFAVRPEGSVSTLKIQRTERGDSAVYLCASSLNPTSGGRWGEQFFGPGTRLTVL.